These 19 T cell receptor beta chains were sequenced from one sample in a study of PD-1 blockade in classical Hodgkin lymphoma. Time point given: cycle 4 day 1 (C4D1), after around six weeks of nivolumab. After autologous stem cell transplantation all patients relapsed, and prior brentuximab vedotin exposure differed between cohorts. Some clones are missing from TCRdb's copy, which holds only in-frame ones; the method was immunoSEQ multiplex PCR. The sample contains fewer than 20,000 clones, over 60% of which appear only once. The material sequenced was peripheral blood mononuclear cells (PBMCs), taken before the fourth cycle of nivolumab. These receptors came from a human donor with classical Hodgkin lymphoma.

This clone has more than one count but fewer than ten. The chain couples TRBV29-1 to TRBJ1-1; tentative D call: TRBD1 (6 bases). The CDR3 runs to 11 residues. Germline V gene sequence: CDR1 SQVTM, CDR2 ANQGSEA. V lost 4 bases and J lost 11, with 14 bases in between. CDR3 protein: CSVGGRDMAFF. CDR3 DNA: TGCAGCGTTGGGGGCCGGGACATGGCTTTCTTT.

The chain carries TRBV18 and TRBJ2-7; TRBD1 aligns across 9 bases. V trimming: 2 bases; J trimming: 3 bases; junction bases outside the gene matches: 2. From germline, CDR1 is KGHSH and CDR2 LQKENI. This CDR3 has 14 residues. The CDR3 here is CASSPGTGSYEQYF. In DNA form, the CDR3 reads TGTGCCAGCTCACCAGGGACAGGGAGCTACGAGCAGTACTTC.

The chain carries TRBV9 and TRBJ2-1, with 7 bases matching TRBD2. The CDR3 sequence is 16 residues long. V shed 4 bases, J shed 0 bases, and the junction held 7 bases outside the gene matches. Per germline, CDR1 SGDLS and CDR2 YYNGEE. CDR3 residues: CASSSMGLTSYNEQFF. CDR3 coding DNA: TGTGCCAGCAGCTCCATGGGACTAACCTCCTACAATGAGCAGTTCTTC.

The chain couples TRBV6-5 to TRBJ1-1, with 7 bases identical to TRBD1. CDR3 size: 15 residues. V dropped 4 bases and J dropped 3; count of bases not matched to a gene: 8. Germline-derived CDR1 and CDR2 are MNHEY and SVGAGI. The CDR3 DNA follows: TGTGCCAGCAGTTGGGACAGCCCCATATACACTGAAGCTTTCTTT. It codes for CASSWDSPIYTEAFF.

This sequence joins TRBV5-1 and TRBJ2-7; D may be TRBD1 (5 bases). Germline values: CDR1 SGHRS, CDR2 YFSETQ. CDR3 length equals 15 residues. V was clipped by 5 bases and J by 1 base, with 16 bases between them. The CDR3 is CASSRAGGHSYEQYF. CDR3 in DNA: TGCGCCAGCAGTCGGGCCGGTGGACATTCCTACGAGCAGTACTTC.

This clone was detected only once. The chain joins TRBV4-1 to TRBJ2-7, with D unclear. Germline-derived CDR1 and CDR2 are MGHRA and YSYEKL. This CDR3 contains 13 residues. V gave up 0 bases and J gave up 5 bases, with 8 bases separating them. In DNA, the CDR3 is TGCGCCAGCAGCCAAGACATCAGCGACGAGCAGTACTTC. It is translated as CASSQDISDEQYF.

The rearrangement links TRBV10-3 to TRBJ2-7; D may correspond to TRBD1 or TRBD2 (5 bases each). This CDR3 spans 14 amino acids. Trimming cost V 2 bases and J 2 bases, with 10 bases left between them. CDR1 and CDR2 (germline): ENHRY, SYGVKD. Written as DNA, the CDR3 is TGTGCCATCAGTGAGCGGGGCACAACCTACGAGCAGTACTTC. It specifies CAISERGTTYEQYF.

This clone was seen a few times. The CDR3 here is CASSFYHPPNTEAFF. The DNA for the CDR3 is TGTGCCAGCAGCTTCTACCACCCACCCAACACTGAAGCTTTCTTT. The chain combines TRBV7-9 with TRBJ1-1; D uncertain. With 3 bases removed from V and 2 bases from J, the gap between germline ends came to 13 bases. Germline V lookup: CDR1 SEHNR, CDR2 FQNEAQ (reference sequence). CDR3 length: 15 amino acids.

A few counts support this clone. This chain joins TRBV28 and TRBJ2-3, with 14 bases lining up with TRBD2. This CDR3 has 18 amino acids. In germline, CDR1 is MDHEN, CDR2 SYDVKM. The V and J ends lost 3 bases and 4 bases, in that order; junction bases with no gene match: 9. The CDR3 DNA reads TGTGCCAGCAGTTTTAGGGGGACTAGCGGGAGAGGATCAGATACGCAGTATTTT. Translating it yields CASSFRGTSGRGSDTQYF.

The chain combines TRBV18 with TRBJ2-1; D unresolved. The germline CDR1 and CDR2 sequences are KGHSH and LQKENI. CDR3 length: 17 amino acids. V dropped 0 bases and J dropped 4 bases, with 16 bases sitting between them. In nucleotides, the CDR3 is TGTGCCAGCTCACCACCGAAAGGGAACGGGCGGTACAATGAGCAGTTCTTC. Translated, it gives CASSPPKGNGRYNEQFF.

V and J are TRBV7-8 and TRBJ2-5; 7 bases are shared with TRBD1. CDR1 and CDR2 (germline): SGHVS, FQNEAQ. Germline trimming cut 4 bases from V and 9 bases from J; bases unmatched to any gene: 11. The CDR3 runs 14 residues. CDR3 loop: CASSSGQLRGAQYF. The CDR3 nucleotides are TGTGCCAGCAGCTCGGGACAGCTCCGTGGGGCCCAGTACTTC. The full variable domain, with the rest looked up from reference TRBV7-8 and TRBJ2-5, is GAGVSQSPRYKVAKRGQDVALRCDPISGHVSLFWYQQALGQGPEFLTYFQNEAQLDKSGLPSDRFFAERPEGSVSTLKIQRTQQEDSAVYLCASSSGQLRGAQYFGPGTRLLVL.

The V gene is TRBV5-3, the J gene TRBJ2-7; D is undetermined. TRBV5-3 is known as an ORF, though its function is uncertain. The V end lost 1 base, the J end lost 5 bases, and 4 bases lay between the germline ends. There are 11 residues in the CDR3. For the CDR3, the DNA is TGTGCCAGAAGCTTGACCCACGAGCAGTACTTC. Protein product: CARSLTHEQYF.

V is TRBV18 and J is TRBJ2-1, with 7 positions matching TRBD1. The CDR3 spans 16 residues. The junction had 8 bases not matched to a gene; V was cut back by 6 bases and J by 0 bases. Germline V gives CDR1 KGHSH, CDR2 LQKENI. CDR3 sequence: CASSQQGLPSYNEQFF. CDR3 sequence (DNA): TGTGCCAGCTCTCAACAGGGGTTACCCTCCTACAATGAGCAGTTCTTC.

The chain joins TRBV2 to TRBJ1-1; D might be TRBD1 (6 bases). CDR3 length: 17 residues. Germline-derived CDR1 and CDR2 are SNHLY and FYNNEI. The V end was cut by 6 bases, the J end by 0 bases, with 20 bases between. DNA for the CDR3: TGTGCCAGCAGCTTAGGCCGGGGGCTCGGTTTGAACACTGAAGCTTTCTTT. Translated, it gives CASSLGRGLGLNTEAFF.

There are a few counts of this clone. Written as DNA, the CDR3 is TGTGCCAGCAGTGAACTAGATAGGGATTCACCCCTCCACTTT. The encoded protein is CASSELDRDSPLHF. This chain links TRBV25-1 with TRBJ1-6; D uncertain. V lost 2 bases and J 8 bases, leaving 10 bases between the germline ends. CDR3 length: 14 amino acids. The germline CDR1 and CDR2 sequences are MGHDK and SYGVNS.

J is TRBJ2-6 and V is TRBV5-4; D might be TRBD1 (5 bases). V dropped 4 bases and J dropped 3 bases, with 14 bases sitting between them. The CDR3 runs to 16 residues. Germline CDR1 and CDR2: SGHNT and YYREEE (reference sequence). The DNA of the CDR3 is TGTGCCAGCAGCACTCCTCAGGGTGGTGGGGCCAACGTCCTGACTTTC. It is translated as CASSTPQGGGANVLTF.

This clone was detected once. The CDR3 DNA reads TGTGCCAGCAGCTTGGACCCTAACTATGGCTACACCTTC. It yields the protein CASSLDPNYGYTF. The V and J genes are TRBV5-5 and TRBJ1-2, with D unresolved. Looked up from germline, CDR1 is SGHKS and CDR2 is YYEKEE (reference sequence). V was shortened by 0 bases and J by 0 bases, with 3 bases between the two germline ends. The length of the CDR3 is 13 residues.

This chain uses TRBV10-3 with TRBJ2-7; TRBD2 agrees at 10 bases. J was trimmed by 6 bases and V by 3 bases; bases with no gene match: 2. The CDR3 loop spans 13 amino acids. Germline V gene data show CDR1 as ENHRY and CDR2 as SYGVKD. CDR3: CAISDSGRTEQYF. The CDR3 nucleotides read TGTGCCATCAGTGATAGCGGGAGGACCGAGCAGTACTTC.

The gene calls are TRBV7-9 and TRBJ2-3; D remains ambiguous. V was cut by 4 bases and J by 4 bases, with 6 bases left in between. Germline V gene lookup returns CDR1 SEHNR and CDR2 FQNEAQ (reference sequence). This CDR3 comprises 12 residues. DNA of the CDR3: TGTGCCAGCAGCTCGACATCAGATACGCAGTATTTT. Protein sequence: CASSSTSDTQYF. The complete variable domain, with remaining parts taken from reference TRBV7-9 and TRBJ2-3, reads DTGVSQNPRHKITKRGQNVTFRCDPISEHNRLYWYRQTLGQGPEFLTYFQNEAQLEKSRLLSDRFSAERPKGSFSTLEIQRTEQGDSAMYLCASSSTSDTQYFGPGTRLTVL.